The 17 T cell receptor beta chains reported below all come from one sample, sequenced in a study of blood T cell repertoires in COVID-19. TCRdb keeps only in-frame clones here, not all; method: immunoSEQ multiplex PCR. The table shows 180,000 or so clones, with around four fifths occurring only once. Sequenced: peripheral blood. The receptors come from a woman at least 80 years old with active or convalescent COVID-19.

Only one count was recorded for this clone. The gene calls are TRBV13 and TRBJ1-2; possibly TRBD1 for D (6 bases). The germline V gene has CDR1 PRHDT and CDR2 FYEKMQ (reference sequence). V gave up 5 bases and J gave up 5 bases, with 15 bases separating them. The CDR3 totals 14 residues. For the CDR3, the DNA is TGTGCCAGCAGCCCCCCGAAGGGGGGGTATGGCTACACCTTC. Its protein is CASSPPKGGYGYTF. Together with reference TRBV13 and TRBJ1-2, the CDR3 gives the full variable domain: AAGVIQSPRHLIKEKRETATLKCYPIPRHDTVYWYQQGPGQDPQFLISFYEKMQSDKGSIPDRFSAQQFSDYHSELNMSSLELGDSALYFCASSPPKGGYGYTFGSGTRLTVV.

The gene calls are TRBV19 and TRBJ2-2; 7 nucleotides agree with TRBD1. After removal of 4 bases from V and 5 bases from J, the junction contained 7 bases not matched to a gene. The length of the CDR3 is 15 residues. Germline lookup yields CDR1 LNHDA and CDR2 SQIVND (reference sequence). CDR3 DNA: TGTGCCAGTAGTAAGGGGCAGGGGGTAACCGGGGAGCTGTTTTTT. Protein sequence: CASSKGQGVTGELFF.

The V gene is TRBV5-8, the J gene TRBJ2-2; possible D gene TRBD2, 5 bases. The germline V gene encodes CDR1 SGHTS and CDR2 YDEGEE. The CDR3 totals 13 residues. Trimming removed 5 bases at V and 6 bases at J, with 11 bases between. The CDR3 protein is CASRLETAGELFF. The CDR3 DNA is TGTGCCAGCAGACTAGAAACGGCCGGGGAGCTGTTTTTT.

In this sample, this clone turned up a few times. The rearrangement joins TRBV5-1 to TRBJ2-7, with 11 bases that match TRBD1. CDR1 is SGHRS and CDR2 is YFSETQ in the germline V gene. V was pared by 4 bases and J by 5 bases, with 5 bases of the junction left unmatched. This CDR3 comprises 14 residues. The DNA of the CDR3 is TGCGCCAGCAGCCAGGGACAGGGGGTAGACGAGCAGTACTTC. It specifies CASSQGQGVDEQYF.

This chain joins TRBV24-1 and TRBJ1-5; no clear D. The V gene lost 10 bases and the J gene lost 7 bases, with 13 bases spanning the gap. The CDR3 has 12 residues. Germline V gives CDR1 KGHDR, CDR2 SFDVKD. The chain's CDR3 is CATGGGEQPQHF. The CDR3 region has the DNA TGTGCCACAGGCGGTGGCGAGCAGCCCCAGCATTTT.

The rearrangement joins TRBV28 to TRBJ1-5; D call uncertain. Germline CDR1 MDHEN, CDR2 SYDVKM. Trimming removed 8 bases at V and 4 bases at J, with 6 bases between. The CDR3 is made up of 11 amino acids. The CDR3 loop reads CASEGNQPQHF. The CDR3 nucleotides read TGTGCCAGCGAGGGTAATCAGCCCCAGCATTTT.

This chain's CDR3 is CASSIQGLGNTIYF. The CDR3 coding sequence is TGTGCCAGCAGTATACAGGGACTAGGGAACACCATATATTTT. The rearrangement links TRBV28 to TRBJ1-3; tentatively, D is TRBD1 (6 bases). The CDR3 has 14 residues. The ends were cut back, 5 bases at V and 7 bases at J, with 15 bases in the middle. Looked up from germline, CDR1 is MDHEN and CDR2 is SYDVKM.

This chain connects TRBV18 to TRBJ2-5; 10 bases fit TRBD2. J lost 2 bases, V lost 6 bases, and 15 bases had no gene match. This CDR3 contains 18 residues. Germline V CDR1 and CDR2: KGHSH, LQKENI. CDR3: CASSPTFGGSGGQETQYF. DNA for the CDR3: TGTGCCAGCTCCCCTACTTTCGGGGGTAGCGGGGGGCAAGAGACCCAGTACTTC.

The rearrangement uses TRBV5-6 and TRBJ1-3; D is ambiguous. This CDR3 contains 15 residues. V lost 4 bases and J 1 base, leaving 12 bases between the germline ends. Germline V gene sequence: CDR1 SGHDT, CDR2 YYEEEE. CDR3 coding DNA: TGTGCCAGCAGCCCCCTCGCGGGGTCTGGAAACACCATATATTTT. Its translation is CASSPLAGSGNTIYF. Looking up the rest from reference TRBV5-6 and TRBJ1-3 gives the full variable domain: DAGVTQSPTHLIKTRGQQVTLRCSPKSGHDTVSWYQQALGQGPQFIFQYYEEEERQRGNFPDRFSGHQFPNYSSELNVNALLLGDSALYLCASSPLAGSGNTIYFGEGSWLTVV.

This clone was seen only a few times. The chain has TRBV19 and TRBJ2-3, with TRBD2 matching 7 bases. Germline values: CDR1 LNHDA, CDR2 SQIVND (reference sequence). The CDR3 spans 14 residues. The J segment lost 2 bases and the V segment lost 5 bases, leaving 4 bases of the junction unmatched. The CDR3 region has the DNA TGTGCCAGTAGTCTAGGGAGGGACACAGATACGCAGTATTTT. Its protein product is CASSLGRDTDTQYF.

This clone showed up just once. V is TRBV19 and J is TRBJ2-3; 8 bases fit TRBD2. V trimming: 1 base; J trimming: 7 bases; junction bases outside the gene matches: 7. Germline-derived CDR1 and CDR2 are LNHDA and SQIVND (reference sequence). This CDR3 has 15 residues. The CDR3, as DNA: TGTGCCAGTAGTATAGCGGGGGGGCCTGGAAATACGCAGTATTTT. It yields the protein CASSIAGGPGNTQYF.

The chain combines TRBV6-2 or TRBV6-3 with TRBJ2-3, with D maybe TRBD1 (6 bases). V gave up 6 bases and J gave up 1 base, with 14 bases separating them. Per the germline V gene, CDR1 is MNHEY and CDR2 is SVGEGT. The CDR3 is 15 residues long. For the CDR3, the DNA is TGTGCCAGCAGCCAATCAGGGGTTGGCACAGATACGCAGTATTTT. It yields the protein CASSQSGVGTDTQYF.

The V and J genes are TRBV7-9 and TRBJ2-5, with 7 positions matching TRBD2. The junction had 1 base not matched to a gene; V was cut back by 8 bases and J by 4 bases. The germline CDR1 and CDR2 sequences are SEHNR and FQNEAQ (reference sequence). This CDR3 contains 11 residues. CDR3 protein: CASGEGETQYF. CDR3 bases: TGTGCCAGCGGGGAGGGAGAGACCCAGTACTTC.

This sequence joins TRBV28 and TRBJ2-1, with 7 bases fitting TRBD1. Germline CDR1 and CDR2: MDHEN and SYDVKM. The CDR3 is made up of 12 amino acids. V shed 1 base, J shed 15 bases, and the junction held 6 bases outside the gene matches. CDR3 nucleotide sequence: TGTGCCAGCAGTTTATTAACAGGGGTCCTGTTCTTC. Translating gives CASSLLTGVLFF.

The CDR3 protein is CASSTRDRGLEQPQHF. The CDR3 DNA sequence: TGCGCCAGCAGCACGCGGGACAGGGGGCTTGAACAGCCCCAGCATTTT. The chain carries TRBV4-1 and TRBJ1-5; 12 bases map to TRBD1. This CDR3 has 16 residues. The germline gives CDR1 MGHRA, CDR2 YSYEKL. V shed 5 bases and J 7 bases; nucleotides not matched to a gene: 9.

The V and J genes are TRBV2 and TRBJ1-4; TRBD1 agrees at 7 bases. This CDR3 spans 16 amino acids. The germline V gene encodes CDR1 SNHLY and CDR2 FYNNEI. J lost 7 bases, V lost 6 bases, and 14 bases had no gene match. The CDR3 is CASSVRRRGQGEKLFF. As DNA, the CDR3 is TGTGCCAGCAGCGTTCGTCGGAGGGGGCAGGGTGAAAAACTGTTTTTT. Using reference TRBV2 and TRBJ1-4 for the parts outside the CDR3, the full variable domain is EPEVTQTPSHQVTQMGQEVILRCVPISNHLYFYWYRQILGQKVEFLVSFYNNEISEKSEIFDDQFSVERPDGSNFTLKIRSTKLEDSAMYFCASSVRRRGQGEKLFFGSGTQLSVL.

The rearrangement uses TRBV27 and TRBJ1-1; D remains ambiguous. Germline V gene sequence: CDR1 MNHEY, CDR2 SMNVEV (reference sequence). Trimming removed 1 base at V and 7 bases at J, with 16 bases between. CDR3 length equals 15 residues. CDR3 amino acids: CASSLYPGRSGEAFF. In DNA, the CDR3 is TGTGCCAGCAGTTTATATCCGGGAAGAAGCGGTGAAGCTTTCTTT.